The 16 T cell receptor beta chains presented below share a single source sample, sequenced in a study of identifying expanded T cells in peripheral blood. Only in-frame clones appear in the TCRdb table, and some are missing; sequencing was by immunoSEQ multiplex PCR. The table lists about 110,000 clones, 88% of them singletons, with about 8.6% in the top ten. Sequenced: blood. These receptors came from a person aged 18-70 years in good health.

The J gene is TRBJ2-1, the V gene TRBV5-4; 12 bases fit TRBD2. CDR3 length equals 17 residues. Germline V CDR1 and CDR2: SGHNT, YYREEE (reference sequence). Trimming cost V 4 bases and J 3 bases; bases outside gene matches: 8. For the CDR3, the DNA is TGTGCCAGCAGCCCCGGGACTAGCGGGTTTCTCTACAATGAGCAGTTCTTC. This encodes CASSPGTSGFLYNEQFF.

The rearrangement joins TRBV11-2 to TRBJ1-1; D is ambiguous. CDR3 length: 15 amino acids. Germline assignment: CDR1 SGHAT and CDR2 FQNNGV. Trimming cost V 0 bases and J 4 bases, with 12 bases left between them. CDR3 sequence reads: CASSLEEGKATEAFF. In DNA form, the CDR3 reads TGTGCCAGCAGCTTAGAGGAGGGAAAAGCCACTGAAGCTTTCTTT.

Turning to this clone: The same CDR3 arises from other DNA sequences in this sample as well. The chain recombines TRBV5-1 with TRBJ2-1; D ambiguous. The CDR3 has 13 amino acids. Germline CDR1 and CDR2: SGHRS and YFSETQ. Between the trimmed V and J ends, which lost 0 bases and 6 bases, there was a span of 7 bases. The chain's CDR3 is CASSLGQANEQFF. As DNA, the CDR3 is TGCGCCAGCAGCTTGGGGCAGGCCAATGAGCAGTTCTTC. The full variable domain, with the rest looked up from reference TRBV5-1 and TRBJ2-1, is KAGVTQTPRYLIKTRGQQVTLSCSPISGHRSVSWYQQTPGQGLQFLFEYFSETQRNKGNFPGRFSGRQFSNSRSEMNVSTLELGDSALYLCASSLGQANEQFFGPGTRLTVL.

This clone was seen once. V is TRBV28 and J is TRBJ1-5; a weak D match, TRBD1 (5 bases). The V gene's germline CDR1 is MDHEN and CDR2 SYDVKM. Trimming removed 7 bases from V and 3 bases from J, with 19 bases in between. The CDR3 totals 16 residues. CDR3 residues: CASTSRGEGTNQPQHF. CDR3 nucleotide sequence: TGTGCCAGCACCTCCCGTGGGGAGGGGACCAATCAGCCCCAGCATTTT.

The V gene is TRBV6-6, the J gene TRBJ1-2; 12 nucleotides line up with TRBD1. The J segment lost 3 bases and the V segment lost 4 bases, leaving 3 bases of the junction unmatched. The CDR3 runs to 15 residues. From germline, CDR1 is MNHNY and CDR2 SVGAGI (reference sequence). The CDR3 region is CASSSGQGADYGYTF. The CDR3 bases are TGTGCCAGCAGTTCGGGACAGGGGGCCGACTATGGCTACACCTTC.

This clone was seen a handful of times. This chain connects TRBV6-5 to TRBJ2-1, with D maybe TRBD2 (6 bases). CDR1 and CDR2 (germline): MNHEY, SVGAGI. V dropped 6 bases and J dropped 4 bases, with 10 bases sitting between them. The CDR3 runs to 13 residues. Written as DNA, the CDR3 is TGTGCCAGCAGGGACTACTCTTACAATGAGCAGTTCTTC. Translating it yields CASRDYSYNEQFF.

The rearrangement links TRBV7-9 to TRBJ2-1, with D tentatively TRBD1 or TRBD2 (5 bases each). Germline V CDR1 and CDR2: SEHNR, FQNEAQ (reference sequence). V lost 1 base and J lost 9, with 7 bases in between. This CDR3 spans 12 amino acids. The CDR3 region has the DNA TGTGCCAGCAGCTTAGGGGGGTTTGAGCAGTTCTTC. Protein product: CASSLGGFEQFF.

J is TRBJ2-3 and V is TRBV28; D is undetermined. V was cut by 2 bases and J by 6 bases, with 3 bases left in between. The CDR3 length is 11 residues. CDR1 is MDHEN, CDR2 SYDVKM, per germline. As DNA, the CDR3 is TGTGCCAGCAGTTTAAGGGATACGCAGTATTTT. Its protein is CASSLRDTQYF.

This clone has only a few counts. CDR3: CASRMGGAGQPQHF. DNA for the CDR3: TGTGCCAGCAGGATGGGAGGGGCAGGCCAGCCCCAGCATTTT. This rearrangement joins TRBV7-2 to TRBJ1-5; TRBD1 is a possible D gene (5 bases). Germline-derived CDR1 and CDR2 are SGHTA and FQGNSA. CDR3 length: 14 amino acids. Trimming cost V 6 bases and J 7 bases, with 16 bases left between them.

CDR3 residues: CASSMGREAIQYF. CDR3 DNA sequence: TGTGCCAGTAGTATGGGGAGGGAGGCCATTCAGTACTTC. The chain is built from TRBV19 and TRBJ2-4; the match to TRBD2 covers 7 bases. V was pared by 3 bases and J by 9 bases, with 5 bases of the junction left unmatched. Germline V gene sequence: CDR1 LNHDA, CDR2 SQIVND (reference sequence). The length of the CDR3 is 13 residues.

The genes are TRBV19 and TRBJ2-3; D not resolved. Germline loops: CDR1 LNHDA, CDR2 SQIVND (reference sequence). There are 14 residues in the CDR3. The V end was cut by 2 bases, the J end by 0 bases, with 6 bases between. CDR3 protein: CASSIYTSTDTQYF. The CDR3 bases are TGTGCCAGTAGTATATATACTAGCACAGATACGCAGTATTTT.

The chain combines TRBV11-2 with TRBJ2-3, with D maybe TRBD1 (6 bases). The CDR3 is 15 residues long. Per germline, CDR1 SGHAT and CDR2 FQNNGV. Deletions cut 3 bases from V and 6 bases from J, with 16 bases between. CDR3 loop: CASSFTGLPVDTQYF. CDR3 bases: TGTGCCAGCAGCTTCACAGGGTTGCCAGTGGATACGCAGTATTTT.

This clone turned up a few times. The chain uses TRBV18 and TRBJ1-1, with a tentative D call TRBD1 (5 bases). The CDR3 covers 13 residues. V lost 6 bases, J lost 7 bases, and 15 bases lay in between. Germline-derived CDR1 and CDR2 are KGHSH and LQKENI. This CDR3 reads CASSRRGVNEAFF. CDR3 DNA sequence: TGTGCCAGCTCTCGACGGGGGGTCAATGAAGCTTTCTTT.

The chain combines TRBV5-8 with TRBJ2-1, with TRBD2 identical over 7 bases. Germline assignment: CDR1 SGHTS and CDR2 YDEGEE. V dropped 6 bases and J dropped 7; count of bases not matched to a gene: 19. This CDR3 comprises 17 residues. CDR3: CASNTGVGRERGNEQFF. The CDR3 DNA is TGTGCCAGCAACACGGGAGTAGGGCGGGAGAGAGGAAATGAGCAGTTCTTC.

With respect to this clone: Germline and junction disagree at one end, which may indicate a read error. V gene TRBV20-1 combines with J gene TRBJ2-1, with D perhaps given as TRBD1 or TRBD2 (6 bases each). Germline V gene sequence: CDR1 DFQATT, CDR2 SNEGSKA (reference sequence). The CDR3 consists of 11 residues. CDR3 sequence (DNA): TGCAGTGCTAGAAGTTTGCCGAGGGGGGTCTTC. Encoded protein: CSARSLPRGVF.

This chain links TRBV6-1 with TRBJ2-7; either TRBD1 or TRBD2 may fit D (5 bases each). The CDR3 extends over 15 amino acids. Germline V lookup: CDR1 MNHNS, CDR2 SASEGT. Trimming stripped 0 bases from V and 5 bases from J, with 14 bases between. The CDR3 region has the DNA TGTGCCAGCAGTGAAGCGGACACTCTCGGGGACGAGCAGTACTTC. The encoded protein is CASSEADTLGDEQYF.